Below, 20 T cell receptor beta chains from the same sample are listed, as sequenced in a study of identical twins. From the 5' RACE reads, TCRdb called clonotypes with MiXCR, one entry per CDR3 protein. The table records about 690,000 distinct CDR3 sequences, roughly 6% of them present only once. Material for sequencing was naive T cells sorted from blood. The receptors were gathered from a young man in good health.

Turning to this clonotype: This may come from a read error, since a much larger clone is one base off. Lacking the conserved final phenylalanine or tryptophan, this CDR3 likely reflects a read error. The J gene is TRBJ2-3, the V gene TRBV5-1, with D perhaps TRBD1 (6 bases). V was clipped by 0 bases and J by 6 bases, with 14 bases between them. Germline CDR1 is SGHRS and CDR2 is YFSETQ. There are 15 residues in the CDR3. The CDR3 coding sequence is TGCGCCAGCAGCTTGGGCCCCGGTACAGGGGATACGCAGTATTAT. Amino acids: CASSLGPGTGDTQYY.

The chain employs TRBV29-1 and TRBJ2-1, with a possible D match to TRBD2 (5 bases). V gave up 2 bases and J gave up 6 bases, with 17 bases separating them. Looked up from germline, CDR1 is SQVTM and CDR2 is ANQGSEA. This CDR3 is built from 15 residues. CDR3 loop: CSVEPSAGSANEQFF. CDR3 bases: TGCAGCGTTGAACCCTCCGCGGGTTCGGCCAATGAGCAGTTCTTC.

There are a few counts of this clonotype. The DNA of the CDR3 is TGTGCCACCAGCAGAGGCGGGGCCCAAGAGACCCAGTACTTC. Amino acids: CATSRGGAQETQYF. The chain uses TRBV15 and TRBJ2-5; D possibly corresponds to TRBD2 (6 bases). Germline loops: CDR1 LNHNV, CDR2 YYDKDF (reference sequence). The length of the CDR3 is 14 residues. V lost 1 base to trimming and J lost 1 base, with 7 bases between them.

This clonotype showed up just a few times. This rearrangement joins TRBV6-2 or TRBV6-3 to TRBJ2-4; possible D gene TRBD2, 6 bases. With 8 bases removed from V and 8 bases from J, the gap between germline ends came to 16 bases. The CDR3 is made up of 13 amino acids. Germline CDR1 and CDR2: MNHEY and SVGEGT. CDR3 region: CASSEPGVDIQYF. The CDR3 nucleotides read TGTGCCAGCTCTGAACCGGGGGTGGACATTCAGTACTTC.

This chain uses TRBV19 with TRBJ2-1; 12 bases match TRBD2. CDR1 is LNHDA, CDR2 SQIVND, per germline (reference sequence). The CDR3 is 16 amino acids. The trim removed 3 bases at V and 10 bases at J, leaving 10 bases unmatched. Here the CDR3 reads CASSIPTSGRKNEQFF. The CDR3 nucleotides are TGTGCCAGTAGTATTCCGACTAGCGGGAGAAAAAACGAGCAGTTCTTC.

There are a few counts of this clonotype. The rearrangement uses TRBV7-6 and TRBJ2-5; no clear D. CDR1 and CDR2 from the germline V gene are SGHVS and FNYEAQ. This CDR3 is 15 amino acids long. Deletions cut 3 bases from V and 2 bases from J, with 13 bases between. CDR3 DNA: TGTGCCAGCAGCTTCTTTCCCTTCGGTCAAGAGACCCAGTACTTC. It translates to CASSFFPFGQETQYF.

This clonotype was counted a few times. V gene TRBV6-2 or TRBV6-3 combines with J gene TRBJ2-1; maybe TRBD2 (6 bases). V gave up 6 bases and J gave up 4 bases, with 19 bases separating them. Germline values: CDR1 MNHEY, CDR2 SVGEGT. CDR3 length: 16 amino acids. This chain's CDR3 is CASRSPRRAVYNEQFF. The CDR3 DNA sequence: TGTGCCAGCAGGTCACCACGGAGGGCCGTTTACAATGAGCAGTTCTTC.

As to this clonotype: This may stem from a read error, because a much larger clone lies one nucleotide away. The chain links TRBV10-3 to TRBJ1-5, with D perhaps matching TRBD1 (6 bases). Per the germline V gene, CDR1 is ENHRY and CDR2 is SYGVKD. V lost 10 bases and J 3 bases, leaving 13 bases between the germline ends. The CDR3 loop spans 13 amino acids. The DNA for the CDR3 is TGTGCCAGTCAGGGGCTGGCCAATCAGCCCCAGCATTTT. Protein product: CASQGLANQPQHF.

In this sample, this clonotype turned up once. J is TRBJ2-7 and V is TRBV2; 7 bases align to TRBD2. The CDR3 is 13 residues long. Trimming removed 9 bases from V and 5 bases from J; junction bases left unmatched: 10. Germline-derived CDR1 and CDR2 are SNHLY and FYNNEI. The CDR3 DNA follows: TGTGCCAGACGACGGGACCGGGGGGACGAGCAGTACGTC. It specifies CARRRDRGDEQYV.

This rearrangement joins TRBV23-1 to TRBJ2-3; TRBD1 aligns across 8 bases. TRBV23-1 is identified as an open reading frame with a role that is uncertain. V dropped 0 bases and J dropped 5; count of bases not matched to a gene: 4. The CDR3 has 15 residues. CDR3 in DNA: TGCGCCAGCAGTCAATCAACAGGGGGGATAGATACGCAGTATTTT. It codes for CASSQSTGGIDTQYF.

V is TRBV12-3 or TRBV12-4 and J is TRBJ2-1, with 8 bases identical to TRBD1. The CDR3 covers 11 residues. J was trimmed by 8 bases and V by 8 bases; bases with no gene match: 2. CDR3 in amino acids: CASGQGHEQFF. The CDR3 region has the DNA TGTGCCAGCGGACAGGGTCATGAGCAGTTCTTC.

This clonotype was seen ten or more times. This chain links TRBV24-1 with TRBJ2-2; D might be TRBD2 (5 bases). Germline loops: CDR1 KGHDR, CDR2 SFDVKD. Trimming removed 7 bases at V and 13 bases at J, with 18 bases between. The CDR3 length is 13 residues. For the CDR3, the DNA is TGTGCCACCAGCCCGCCGGGAAGAGGTTGGCTGTTTTTT. Translation: CATSPPGRGWLFF.

Only a few counts were recorded for this clonotype. This chain connects TRBV12-3 or TRBV12-4 to TRBJ1-5; TRBD1 is a possible D gene (6 bases). The CDR3 loop spans 17 amino acids. V was shortened by 3 bases and J by 10 bases, with 25 bases between the two germline ends. Written as DNA, the CDR3 is TGTGCCAGCAGTTTCGGGTTTCGGTGGGGGGCTGGTGTACCCCAGCATTTT. This sequence encodes CASSFGFRWGAGVPQHF.

The chain combines TRBV5-5 with TRBJ1-6; D uncertain. The CDR3 is made up of 16 amino acids. The germline CDR1 and CDR2 sequences are SGHKS and YYEKEE (reference sequence). The V gene lost 4 bases and the J gene lost 4 bases, with 15 bases spanning the gap. The CDR3 reads CASSPGGPAYNSPLHF. The CDR3 DNA reads TGTGCCAGCAGCCCTGGAGGGCCGGCGTATAATTCACCCCTCCACTTT.

This clonotype was found many times. V usage is TRBV4-2 and J usage is TRBJ1-1; D ambiguous. This CDR3 has 16 residues. The V end lost 0 bases, the J end lost 1 base, and 12 bases lay between the germline ends. Per germline, CDR1 LGHNA and CDR2 YNFKEQ. CDR3 protein: CASSQESAYPNTEAFF. CDR3 DNA: TGTGCCAGCAGCCAAGAGTCAGCTTACCCGAACACTGAAGCTTTCTTT.

In its sample, this clonotype was seen many times. The V call is TRBV20-1, the J call TRBJ2-7; D uncertain. Between the trimmed V and J ends, which lost 0 bases and 2 bases, there was a span of 5 bases. Germline loops: CDR1 DFQATT, CDR2 SNEGSKA (reference sequence). The CDR3 is 12 residues long. The chain's CDR3 is CSAREDPYEQYF. CDR3 bases: TGCAGTGCTAGAGAGGACCCCTACGAGCAGTACTTC.

Many counts were recorded for this clonotype. The rearrangement uses TRBV5-6 and TRBJ1-2; D is perhaps TRBD1 (6 bases). Between the trimmed V and J ends, which lost 2 bases and 10 bases, there was a span of 15 bases. The CDR3 is made up of 13 amino acids. The germline V gene has CDR1 SGHDT and CDR2 YYEEEE. The CDR3 bases are TGTGCCAGCAGCTTACCCGGGGGCATCGACTACACCTTC. Protein product: CASSLPGGIDYTF.

This clonotype came up many times. CDR3 in DNA: TGTGCCAGCAGCTTAGTAAGGGGACTAGCGGGATTATTCACAGATACGCAGTATTTT. It is translated as CASSLVRGLAGLFTDTQYF. The gene calls are TRBV11-2 and TRBJ2-3; 13 bases match TRBD2. From germline, CDR1 is SGHAT and CDR2 FQNNGV. Germline trimming cut 1 base from V and 2 bases from J; bases unmatched to any gene: 9. CDR3 length equals 19 residues.

The sample holds a few counts of this clonotype. The CDR3 spells CASSLTQDRDEQYF. For the CDR3, the DNA is TGTGCCAGCAGCTTAACCCAGGATCGAGACGAGCAGTACTTC. The chain combines TRBV7-9 with TRBJ2-7; D not certain. V lost 2 bases, J lost 5 bases, and 13 bases lay in between. Germline values: CDR1 SEHNR, CDR2 FQNEAQ (reference sequence). The CDR3 runs to 14 residues.

At least ten counts were recorded for this clonotype. The chain uses TRBV27 and TRBJ2-3; weak D call: TRBD1 (6 bases). Looked up from germline, CDR1 is MNHEY and CDR2 is SMNVEV (reference sequence). Trimming stripped 4 bases from V and 4 bases from J, with 9 bases between. The CDR3 is 13 residues long. Written as DNA, the CDR3 is TGTGCCAGCAGTTACCAGGGGTCAGATACGCAGTATTTT. Amino acid sequence: CASSYQGSDTQYF.